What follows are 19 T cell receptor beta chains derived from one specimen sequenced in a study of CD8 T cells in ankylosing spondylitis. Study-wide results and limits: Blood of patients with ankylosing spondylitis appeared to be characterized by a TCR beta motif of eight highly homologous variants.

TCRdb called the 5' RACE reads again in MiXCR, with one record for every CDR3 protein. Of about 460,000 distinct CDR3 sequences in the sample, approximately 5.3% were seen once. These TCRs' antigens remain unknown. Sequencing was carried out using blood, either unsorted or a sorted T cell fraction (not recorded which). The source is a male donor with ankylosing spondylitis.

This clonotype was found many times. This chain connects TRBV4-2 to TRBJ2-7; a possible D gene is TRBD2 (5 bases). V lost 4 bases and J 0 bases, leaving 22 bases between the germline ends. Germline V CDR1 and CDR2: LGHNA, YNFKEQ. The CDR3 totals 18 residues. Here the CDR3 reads CASSRFLGVARGSYEQYF. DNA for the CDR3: TGTGCCAGCAGCCGATTCTTGGGTGTTGCTCGGGGCTCCTACGAGCAGTACTTC.

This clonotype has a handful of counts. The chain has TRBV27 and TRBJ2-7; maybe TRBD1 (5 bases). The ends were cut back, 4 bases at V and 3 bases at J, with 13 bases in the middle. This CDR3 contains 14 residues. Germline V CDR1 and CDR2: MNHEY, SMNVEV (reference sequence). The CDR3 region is CASSWAGPGYEQYF. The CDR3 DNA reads TGTGCCAGCAGTTGGGCAGGGCCGGGCTACGAGCAGTACTTC.

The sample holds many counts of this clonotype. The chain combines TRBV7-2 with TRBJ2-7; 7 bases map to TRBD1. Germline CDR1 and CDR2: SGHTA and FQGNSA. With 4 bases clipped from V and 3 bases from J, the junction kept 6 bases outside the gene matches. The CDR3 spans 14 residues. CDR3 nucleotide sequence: TGTGCCAGCAGCTCGTACAGGGGCAGCTACGAGCAGTACTTC. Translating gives CASSSYRGSYEQYF.

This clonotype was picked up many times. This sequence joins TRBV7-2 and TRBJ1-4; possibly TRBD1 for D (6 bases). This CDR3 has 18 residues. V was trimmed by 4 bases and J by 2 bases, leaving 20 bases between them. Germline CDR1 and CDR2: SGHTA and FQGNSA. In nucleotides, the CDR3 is TGTGCCAGCAGCTACCGCTCAGGGGTGGGAGCGACTAATGAAAAACTGTTTTTT. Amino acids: CASSYRSGVGATNEKLFF.

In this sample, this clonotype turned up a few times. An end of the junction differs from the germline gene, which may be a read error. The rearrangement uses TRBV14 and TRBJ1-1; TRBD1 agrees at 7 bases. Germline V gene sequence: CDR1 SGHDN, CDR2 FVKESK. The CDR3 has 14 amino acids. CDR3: CASRQAGGSAEAFF. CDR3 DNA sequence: TGTGCCAGCAGGCAAGCAGGGGGGAGTGCTGAAGCTTTCTTT.

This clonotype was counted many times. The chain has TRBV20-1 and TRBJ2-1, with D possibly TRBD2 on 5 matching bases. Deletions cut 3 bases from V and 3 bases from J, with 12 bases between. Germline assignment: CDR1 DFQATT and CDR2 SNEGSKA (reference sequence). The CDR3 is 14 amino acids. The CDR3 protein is CSARLASFYNEQFF. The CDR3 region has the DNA TGCAGTGCTAGGCTAGCTTCGTTCTACAATGAGCAGTTCTTC.

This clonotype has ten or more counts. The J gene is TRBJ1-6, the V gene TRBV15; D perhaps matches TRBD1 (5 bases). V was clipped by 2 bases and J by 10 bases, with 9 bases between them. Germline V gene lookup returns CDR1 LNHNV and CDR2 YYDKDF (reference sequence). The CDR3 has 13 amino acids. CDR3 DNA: TGTGCCACCAGCAGACAGGGATCGTCACCCCTCCACTTT. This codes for CATSRQGSSPLHF.

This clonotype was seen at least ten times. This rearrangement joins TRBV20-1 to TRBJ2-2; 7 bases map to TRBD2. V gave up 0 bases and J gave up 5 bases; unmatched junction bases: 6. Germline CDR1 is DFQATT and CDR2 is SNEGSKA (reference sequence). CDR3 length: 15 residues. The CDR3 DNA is TGCAGTGCTAGAGATGCGGGAGTAGGTACCGGGGAGCTGTTTTTT. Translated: CSARDAGVGTGELFF.

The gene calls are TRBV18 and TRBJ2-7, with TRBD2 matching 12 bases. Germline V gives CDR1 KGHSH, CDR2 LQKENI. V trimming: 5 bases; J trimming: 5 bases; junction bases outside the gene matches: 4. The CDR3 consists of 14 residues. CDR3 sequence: CASSTRTSGDEQYF. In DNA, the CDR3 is TGTGCCAGCTCAACTCGGACTAGCGGGGACGAGCAGTACTTC.

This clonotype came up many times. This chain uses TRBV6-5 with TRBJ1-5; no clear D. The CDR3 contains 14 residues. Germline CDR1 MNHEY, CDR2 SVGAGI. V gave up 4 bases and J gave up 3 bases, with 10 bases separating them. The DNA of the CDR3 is TGTGCCAGCAGTTGGTTTGGAATCAATCAGCCCCAGCATTTT. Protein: CASSWFGINQPQHF.

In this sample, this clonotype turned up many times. The CDR3 nucleotides read TGCGCCAGCAGCAAAATCTTAGCGGGAGGTGATGATAGGGGGGAGCTGTTTTTT. The encoded protein is CASSKILAGGDDRGELFF. J is TRBJ2-2 and V is TRBV4-3; 10 nucleotides match TRBD2. The germline CDR1 and CDR2 sequences are LGHNA and YSLEER. Unmatched junction bases numbered 17, after V lost 5 bases and J lost 8 bases. The CDR3 extends over 18 amino acids.

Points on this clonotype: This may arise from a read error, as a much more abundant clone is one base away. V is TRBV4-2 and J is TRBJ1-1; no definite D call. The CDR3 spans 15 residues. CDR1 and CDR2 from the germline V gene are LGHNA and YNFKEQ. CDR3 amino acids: CASSQVWTFATEAFF. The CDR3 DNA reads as TGTGCCAGCAGTCAAGTCTGGACGTTCGCCACTGAAGCTTTCTTT.

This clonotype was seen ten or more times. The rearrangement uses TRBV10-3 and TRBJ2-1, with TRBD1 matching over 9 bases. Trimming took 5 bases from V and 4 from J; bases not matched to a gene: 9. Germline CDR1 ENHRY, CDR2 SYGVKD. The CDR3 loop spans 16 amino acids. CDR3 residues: CAISRRDRVLYNEQFF. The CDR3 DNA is TGTGCCATCAGTCGCCGGGACAGGGTCCTTTACAATGAGCAGTTCTTC.

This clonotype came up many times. The CDR3 DNA is TGTGCCAGCAGCGGGTTTGAGGGCTATGGCTACACCTTC. The encoded protein is CASSGFEGYGYTF. The gene calls are TRBV5-6 and TRBJ1-2; D remains ambiguous. CDR3 length: 13 amino acids. V was cut by 4 bases and J by 4 bases, with 11 bases left in between. The germline V gene encodes CDR1 SGHDT and CDR2 YYEEEE.

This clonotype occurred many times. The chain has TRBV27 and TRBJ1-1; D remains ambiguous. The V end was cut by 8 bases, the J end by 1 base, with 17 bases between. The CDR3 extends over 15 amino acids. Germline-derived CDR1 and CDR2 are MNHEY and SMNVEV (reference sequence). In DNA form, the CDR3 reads TGTGCCAGCCGCTCTACCGCGGTGAGGAACACTGAAGCTTTCTTT. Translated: CASRSTAVRNTEAFF.

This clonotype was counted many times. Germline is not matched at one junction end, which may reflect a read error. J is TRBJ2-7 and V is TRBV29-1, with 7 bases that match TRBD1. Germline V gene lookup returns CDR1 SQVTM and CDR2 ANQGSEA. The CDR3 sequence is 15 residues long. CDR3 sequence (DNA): TGCAGCGTTGAACGGGTCGGCAGGGGGTCCTCCGAGCAGTACTTC. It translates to CSVERVGRGSSEQYF.

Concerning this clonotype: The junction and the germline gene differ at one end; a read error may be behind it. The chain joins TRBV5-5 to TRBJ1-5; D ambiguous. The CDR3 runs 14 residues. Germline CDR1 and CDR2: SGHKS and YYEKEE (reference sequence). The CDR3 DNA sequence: TGTGCCAGCAGCTTGGGGTCCGGCTATCAGGCCCAGCATTTT. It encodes CASSLGSGYQAQHF.

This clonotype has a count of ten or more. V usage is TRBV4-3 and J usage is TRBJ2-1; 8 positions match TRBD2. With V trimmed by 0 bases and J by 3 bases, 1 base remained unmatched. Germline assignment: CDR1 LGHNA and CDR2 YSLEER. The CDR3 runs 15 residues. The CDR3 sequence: CASSQEAGDYNEQFF. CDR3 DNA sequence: TGCGCCAGCAGCCAAGAAGCGGGGGACTACAATGAGCAGTTCTTC.

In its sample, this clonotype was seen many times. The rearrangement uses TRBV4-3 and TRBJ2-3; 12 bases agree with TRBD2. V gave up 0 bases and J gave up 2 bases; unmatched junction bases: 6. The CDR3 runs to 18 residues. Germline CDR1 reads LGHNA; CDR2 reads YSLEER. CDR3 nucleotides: TGCGCCAGCAGCCAAGAGACTAGCGGGAGAGGTGACACAGATACGCAGTATTTT. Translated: CASSQETSGRGDTDTQYF.